The rows below give T cell receptor beta chains drawn from one sample of a study of shared clonotypes between healthy human individuals. The assay was immunoSEQ multiplex PCR, and TCRdb's table has in-frame clones only and misses some. The sample has 950,000 to 1,100,000 clones, approximately 70% seen once. Sequencing used memory CD4+ T cells sorted from blood. All receptors come from a man aged 18 to 30 in good health. Both conserved end residues are trimmed from each CDR3. Some rows mark clone size as missing; the rest say once, few, many or name a class of expanded clone.

V gene,clone size,J gene,CDR3 protein
TRBV6-1,.,TRBJ2-3,ASSRRDTQY
TRBV30,.,TRBJ1-2,AWSVQGGSKVYGYT
TRBV5-1,.,TRBJ1-2,ASSRGGGDYGYT
TRBV2,.,TRBJ1-2,ASSRDRAGYT
TRBV28,.,TRBJ2-3,ASSSPRTGTGTDTQY
TRBV18,.,TRBJ1-1,ASSSRQENTEAF
TRBV5-4,.,TRBJ2-7,ASSRTGVMGEQY
TRBV9,few,TRBJ1-5,ASKFSNQPQH
TRBV28,many,TRBJ1-2,ASILGGQVTPDGYT
TRBV29-1,.,TRBJ1-1,SVAGVGGVGMNTEAF
TRBV2,.,TRBJ2-7,ASSALAGRY
TRBV5-1,.,TRBJ1-1,ASAKKYEQGRTEAF
TRBV5-4,.,TRBJ2-3,ASSLRTSGDIRDTQY
TRBV5-4,.,TRBJ1-1,ASSLLGQEVRAF
TRBV7-3,.,TRBJ2-2,ASSLSVFGELF
TRBV5-1,.,TRBJ2-5,ASSLATSGETQY
TRBV6-5,.,TRBJ2-3,ASRRTDTQY
TRBV2,once,TRBJ2-7,ASSDRGGYEQY
TRBV4-1,.,TRBJ1-1,ASSPPGSPNTEAF
TRBV7-9,.,TRBJ1-1,ATKWGNTEAF
TRBV29-1,.,TRBJ2-5,SVDPMTGPQETQY
TRBV27,.,TRBJ2-1,ASSPDYRGGSYNEQF
TRBV5-1,few,TRBJ2-3,ASSAGTSTDTQY
TRBV19,.,TRBJ1-4,ASSIGTGGKDEKLF
TRBV5-1,.,TRBJ2-7,ASSFNRGVQEQY
TRBV4-1,few,TRBJ2-3,ASSRGEGISTDTQY
TRBV9,few,TRBJ1-4,ASSPDTQGQEKLF
TRBV28,.,TRBJ2-4,ASSLGAVAKNIQY